Presented here are 20 T cell receptor beta chains from one specimen sequenced in a study of beta chain features in type 1 diabetes. Expressed TCRB transcripts were sequenced, since all the RNA that had been isolated was reverse transcribed. The repertoire was sequenced with immunoSEQ multiplex PCR; TCRdb's copy has only in-frame clones and lacks some. This table holds 810,000 or so clones, 17% found once. Source material: naive CD4+ T cells from blood. Receptors were obtained from a young woman in good health.

This clone was observed a few times. The J gene is TRBJ2-3, the V gene TRBV5-4; TRBD2 matches at 11 bases. Germline assignment: CDR1 SGHNT and CDR2 YYREEE (reference sequence). V shed 1 base and J 4 bases; nucleotides not matched to a gene: 5. This CDR3 has 16 amino acids. The CDR3 DNA reads TGTGCCAGCAGCTTGAGAGCTAGCGGGAGGTCAGATACGCAGTATTTT. Translated: CASSLRASGRSDTQYF. Looking up the rest from reference TRBV5-4 and TRBJ2-3 gives the full variable domain: ETGVTQSPTHLIKTRGQQVTLRCSSQSGHNTVSWYQQALGQGPQFIFQYYREEENGRGNFPPRFSGLQFPNYSSELNVNALELDDSALYLCASSLRASGRSDTQYFGPGTRLTVL.

The chain is built from TRBV2 and TRBJ2-1; 14 bases align to TRBD2. Trimming cost V 10 bases and J 8 bases; bases outside gene matches: 16. This CDR3 is 17 amino acids long. CDR1 and CDR2 (germline): SNHLY, FYNNEI. The CDR3 region is CATRKGLAGEEFDEQFF. In DNA, the CDR3 is TGTGCCACCCGGAAGGGACTAGCGGGAGAGGAGTTCGATGAGCAGTTCTTC.

V is TRBV5-6 and J is TRBJ2-7; D perhaps matches TRBD2 (7 bases). The V end lost 0 bases, the J end lost 6 bases, and 19 bases lay between the germline ends. The germline gives CDR1 SGHDT, CDR2 YYEEEE. CDR3 length: 16 amino acids. The CDR3 DNA reads TGTGCCAGCAGCTTGGCCCCCCAGGGGAGGGGCCGCGAGCAGTACTTC. Its translation is CASSLAPQGRGREQYF.

The V call is TRBV7-2, the J call TRBJ2-2; D is uncertain. Trimming took off 2 bases at V and 0 bases at J, with 4 bases between the two ends. Germline assignment: CDR1 SGHTA and CDR2 FQGNSA. The CDR3 is 14 residues long. Written as DNA, the CDR3 is TGTGCCAGCAGCTTAATGCCGAACACCGGGGAGCTGTTTTTT. Amino acids: CASSLMPNTGELFF. Variable domain in full (rest from reference TRBV7-2 and TRBJ2-2): GAGVSQSPSNKVTEKGKDVELRCDPISGHTALYWYRQSLGQGLEFLIYFQGNSAPDKSGLPSDRFSAERTGGSVSTLTIQRTQQEDSAVYLCASSLMPNTGELFFGEGSRLTVL.

A few counts support this clone. The rearrangement links TRBV10-3 to TRBJ2-1, with D perhaps TRBD1 (6 bases). CDR3 length: 15 amino acids. Germline V gene sequence: CDR1 ENHRY, CDR2 SYGVKD. The ends were cut back, 0 bases at V and 11 bases at J, with 17 bases in the middle. The DNA of the CDR3 is TGTGCCATCAGTGAGTCCGCTCTCCGGGACATCAAGCAGTTCTTC. Residues: CAISESALRDIKQFF.

This clone was observed a handful of times. This chain uses TRBV15 with TRBJ1-1, with D possibly matching TRBD1 (6 bases). Germline loops: CDR1 LNHNV, CDR2 YYDKDF (reference sequence). CDR3 size: 14 residues. V dropped 1 base and J dropped 6 bases, with 12 bases sitting between them. The CDR3, as DNA: TGTGCCACCAGCAGAGGCTCGGGGGGCGCTGAAGCTTTCTTT. Protein product: CATSRGSGGAEAFF.

Points on this clone: Different DNA sequences within this sample yield the same CDR3. This chain joins TRBV7-3 and TRBJ2-3; unclear D gene. The CDR3 sequence is 13 residues long. Trimming pared 4 bases from V and 0 bases from J, leaving 5 bases between. CDR1 SGHTA and CDR2 FQGTGA come from the germline V gene. CDR3 coding DNA: TGTGCCAGCAGCTCCGGTAGCACAGATACGCAGTATTTT. It encodes CASSSGSTDTQYF.

The chain links TRBV9 to TRBJ1-2; D not certain. The CDR3 has 8 residues. CDR1 and CDR2 from the germline V gene are SGDLS and YYNGEE. V was shortened by 8 bases and J by 8 bases, with 4 bases between the two germline ends. The CDR3 spells CASDGYTF. For the CDR3, the DNA is TGTGCCAGTGACGGCTACACCTTC.

This clone came up a few times. The chain uses TRBV27 and TRBJ2-5, with 11 bases aligning to TRBD2. Germline V CDR1 and CDR2: MNHEY, SMNVEV (reference sequence). The CDR3 runs to 14 residues. V lost 5 bases to trimming and J lost 4 bases; unmatched junction nucleotides: 3. The CDR3 DNA sequence: TGTGCCAGCAGTCTAGGGACTAGCGGAGAGACCCAGTACTTC. Translated, it gives CASSLGTSGETQYF.

Only a few counts were recorded for this clone. V gene TRBV4-1 combines with J gene TRBJ1-2, with no clear D. Looked up from germline, CDR1 is MGHRA and CDR2 is YSYEKL. The CDR3 extends over 15 amino acids. The V and J ends lost 0 bases and 2 bases respectively, with 10 bases between them. The CDR3 is CASSQDPPTNYGYTF. CDR3 DNA sequence: TGCGCCAGCAGCCAAGATCCCCCTACGAACTATGGCTACACCTTC.

The chain couples TRBV7-9 to TRBJ2-2; 11 bases agree with TRBD2. Trimming cost V 3 bases and J 0 bases; bases outside gene matches: 3. The CDR3 runs to 17 residues. Per the germline V gene, CDR1 is SEHNR and CDR2 is FQNEAQ (reference sequence). In nucleotides, the CDR3 is TGTGCCAGCAGCTTTCGACTAGCGGGATCGAACACCGGGGAGCTGTTTTTT. It encodes CASSFRLAGSNTGELFF.

The chain recombines TRBV9 with TRBJ2-7; TRBD2 aligns across 13 bases. The length of the CDR3 is 13 residues. CDR1 SGDLS and CDR2 YYNGEE come from the germline V gene. J was trimmed by 13 bases and V by 4 bases; bases with no gene match: 8. In nucleotides, the CDR3 is TGTGCCAGCAGCTCACTAGCGGGAGGGCCCCTCTACTTC. It specifies CASSSLAGGPLYF. Full variable domain (missing parts from reference TRBV9 and TRBJ2-7): DSGVTQTPKHLITATGQRVTLRCSPRSGDLSVYWYQQSLDQGLQFLIQYYNGEERAKGNILERFSAQQFPDLHSELNLSSLELGDSALYFCASSSLAGGPLYFGPGTRLTVT.

V and J are TRBV15 and TRBJ2-1, with TRBD1 as a possible D gene (6 bases). CDR3 size: 16 residues. Germline CDR1 reads LNHNV; CDR2 reads YYDKDF (reference sequence). Trimming pared 3 bases from V and 2 bases from J, leaving 14 bases between. The CDR3 reads CATSRIQGAAYNEQFF. The CDR3 DNA reads TGTGCCACCAGCAGGATACAGGGTGCAGCCTACAATGAGCAGTTCTTC.

This clone was recorded a few times. Other DNA sequences within the sample encode an identical CDR3. The V and J genes are TRBV19 and TRBJ2-6; the D is unclear. In germline, CDR1 is LNHDA, CDR2 SQIVND (reference sequence). With 5 bases removed from V and 0 bases from J, the gap between germline ends came to 5 bases. The CDR3 covers 14 residues. The CDR3 is CASSGSSGANVLTF. The CDR3 DNA is TGTGCCAGTAGTGGCAGCTCTGGGGCCAACGTCCTGACTTTC.

The rearrangement links TRBV29-1 to TRBJ2-7, with D unclear. Germline V gene sequence: CDR1 SQVTM, CDR2 ANQGSEA. This CDR3 is 13 amino acids long. V gave up 0 bases and J gave up 1 base, with 7 bases separating them. In nucleotides, the CDR3 is TGCAGCGTTGAAGATCAAGAGTCCTACGAGCAGTACTTC. Protein sequence: CSVEDQESYEQYF.

This clone was counted only a few times. The chain joins TRBV28 to TRBJ2-7, with 8 positions matching TRBD1. The length of the CDR3 is 13 residues. J gave up 6 bases and V 7 bases, and 8 bases lay outside the gene matches. The germline CDR1 and CDR2 sequences are MDHEN and SYDVKM. CDR3 sequence: CASKWAGGGEQYF. CDR3 nucleotides: TGTGCCAGCAAGTGGGCAGGGGGCGGCGAGCAGTACTTC. The variable domain in full, with the rest retrieved from reference TRBV28 and TRBJ2-7, is DVKVTQSSRYLVKRTGEKVFLECVQDMDHENMFWYRQDPGLGLRLIYFSYDVKMKEKGDIPEGYSVSREKKERFSLILESASTNQTSMYLCASKWAGGGEQYFGPGTRLTVT.

Only a few counts were recorded for this clone. The J gene is TRBJ1-5, the V gene TRBV28; a weak D match, TRBD1 (6 bases). Trimming removed 11 bases from V and 4 bases from J, with 12 bases in between. The CDR3 spans 12 residues. Germline CDR1 reads MDHEN; CDR2 reads SYDVKM. CDR3 sequence reads: CAGGPGNQPQHF. Here the CDR3 DNA reads TGTGCCGGGGGCCCTGGGAATCAGCCCCAGCATTTT. Full variable domain (outside the CDR3, taken from reference TRBV28 and TRBJ1-5): DVKVTQSSRYLVKRTGEKVFLECVQDMDHENMFWYRQDPGLGLRLIYFSYDVKMKEKGDIPEGYSVSREKKERFSLILESASTNQTSMYLCAGGPGNQPQHFGDGTRLSIL.

Only a few counts were recorded for this clone. The V call is TRBV4-2, the J call TRBJ2-1, with 11 bases that match TRBD2. CDR1 LGHNA and CDR2 YNFKEQ come from the germline V gene. V gave up 3 bases and J gave up 5 bases; unmatched junction bases: 6. The CDR3 has 16 amino acids. In DNA form, the CDR3 reads TGTGCCAGCAGCCAGGAACTAGCGGGAGATAACAATGAGCAGTTCTTC. This encodes CASSQELAGDNNEQFF.

This clone was counted only a few times. The chain carries TRBV7-9 and TRBJ1-4; D not resolved. The CDR3 spans 16 residues. Trimming took 1 base from V and 3 from J, leaving 12 bases between them. Looked up from germline, CDR1 is SEHNR and CDR2 is FQNEAQ (reference sequence). CDR3 loop: CASSLGRRDANEKLFF. CDR3 bases: TGTGCCAGCAGCTTAGGGAGACGGGATGCTAATGAAAAACTGTTTTTT.

The CDR3 sequence is CASSVFQAGGETQYF. The CDR3 DNA is TGTGCCAGCAGCGTTTTTCAGGCGGGTGGAGAGACCCAGTACTTC. The rearrangement uses TRBV9 and TRBJ2-5, with D possibly matching TRBD2 (5 bases). The CDR3 consists of 15 residues. The V gene lost 2 bases and the J gene lost 4 bases, with 15 bases spanning the gap. CDR1 is SGDLS and CDR2 is YYNGEE in the germline V gene.